This TCR beta chain was recovered during a study of CD8+ T cells in alopecia areata (dated by TCRdb to 2017 to 2018). Some background on the complete study: The treated patients, all with moderate-to-severe alopecia areata, were enrolled in an open-label pilot trial of oral tofacitinib given at 5 to 10 mg twice daily. Disease severity in treated patients was measured with the SALT score, which quantifies the percentage of affected scalp surface area. The study used high-throughput TCRbeta sequencing to examine T cell clonal expansion in alopecia areata, in both the C3H/HeJ mouse model and human patients. Scalp clonality was compared across normal scalp (n=4), patchy alopecia areata scalp (n=8), and alopecia totalis/universalis scalp (n=8). Amplification of TCRbeta CDR3 regions was done by immunoSEQ multiplex PCR using 35 Vbeta forward primers and 13 Jbeta reverse primers. Patients stayed on tofacitinib for 6 to 18 months and then had 6 months of follow-up off drug so that delayed response and recurrence could be assessed. RNA came from the PAXgene miRNA kit for fixed scalp, the miRNeasy kit for PBMCs, and the RNeasy kit for mouse skin. Tofacitinib-treated patients had biopsies at baseline and at 4 and 24 weeks of treatment, with a later scalp biopsy in several patients. In humans, TCRbeta sequencing was performed on scalp tissue and on sorted CD4+ and CD8+ peripheral blood T cells from healthy controls and from patients with patchy or totalis/universalis alopecia areata. The paper as a whole reports these results and caveats: Lesional scalp, especially in alopecia totalis/universalis, showed higher clonality and more expanded CD8+ clones than normal scalp, suggesting antigenic drive. Because the treated cohort was small and included a single nonresponder, larger studies are needed to assess links between baseline CD8+ expansion and response. Many expanded lesional clones persisted in scalp and blood during tofacitinib treatment, which may partly explain relapse after stopping treatment. Tofacitinib significantly decreased scalp clonality and the number of expanded CD8+ clones among the top 100 scalp clones. Unlike mouse skin, where gammadelta T cells dominate, normal human skin contains resident alphabeta T cells that get sequenced too, which complicates analysis of the scalp TCR repertoire. Compared with mice, TCR sequences shared between patients were less clear, possibly partly because of HLA diversity across the patient population.

Worth noting for this clone: What this receptor recognizes is not known. No base quality values were provided; no much bigger clone lies one nucleotide off.

The intended sense of this specimen's time point label: around 24 weeks on oral tofacitinib. The treatment or condition label, as the study defines it: oral pan-JAK inhibitor, 5-10 mg twice daily. From alopecia areata patients, peripheral blood was collected along with lesional scalp punch biopsies. PBMCs were isolated by density centrifugation and stained for CD3, CD4 and CD8, after which CD4+ and CD8+ T cells were sorted on a FACSAria. Including the terminal cysteine and phenylalanine, the CDR3 comprises 12 residues. Only CDR3 DNA remains: 36 bases, in frame from the first base. The germline V gene (reference sequence) specifies PRHDT as CDR1 and FYEKMQ as CDR2. For this chain, trimming is 5 bases at the V end and 9 bases at the J end, and the number of junction bases without a gene match is 7. Receptor libraries were prepared by the immunoSEQ multiplex PCR assay. To provide template for TCR sequencing, every sample had RNA extracted and reverse transcribed into cDNA. First-strand cDNA was synthesized with SuperScript III using a 2:1 mix of oligo-dT and random hexamers. Amplification bias was assessed with a synthetic immune receptor repertoire, and residual bias was removed computationally. The paper's data handling went like this. Raw reads were preprocessed for error removal, and CDR3 was defined according to IMGT conventions as running from the conserved cysteine to phenylalanine. To get clonality, Shannon entropy was normalized by log2 of the number of productive unique TCRs and the result was subtracted from 1. Scalp TCRbeta sequences were cross-referenced with sorted blood CD4 and CD8 repertoires so that the CD4 or CD8 identity of scalp clones could be inferred. TCRdb took this table from immuneACCESS and kept in-frame rearrangements with V and J called. Such tables lack part of the clones; where checked against another copy, unresolved V genes explain under half of the gap, and the rest is unexplained. V, J and clone size are those of that table, while D and trimming were read from the DNA. The sample table lists about 280,000 clones, roughly 64% of them with a count of one. Around 1.7% of the sample is held by the ten biggest clonotypes.

Sequenced material: CD4+ T cells sorted from blood, taken at week 24, from a patient treated with tofacitinib. The sequence links TRBV13 to TRBJ2-7; 7 central nucleotides agree with TRBD2. The sequence was obtained from a human donor with alopecia areata. The encoded CDR3 is CASSQSGRGQYF. The DNA reads TGTGCCAGCAGCCAGTCTGGGAGGGGGCAGTACTTC.